This T cell receptor beta chain was recorded in a study of PD-1 blockade in classical Hodgkin lymphoma. Overall study context: Nivolumab was administered to patients intravenously at 3 mg/kg every 2 weeks.

Regarding time point: cycle 4 day 1 (C4D1), after six to seven weeks of nivolumab. The patients all showed relapse after autologous stem cell transplantation, while their brentuximab vedotin exposure varied. Responses achieved at best were complete response, partial response or progressive disease. Whole-study findings and limits: Unlike CD8+ TCR diversity, which did not rise significantly by C4D1, CD4+ TCR diversity did.

Of note for this clone: Its antigen is undetermined.

Measured with immunoSEQ multiplex PCR; TCRdb has only the in-frame clones, and not every one. The data contain roughly 24,000 clones, over 65% of them singletons. There are 15 residues in the CDR3. This specimen was peripheral blood mononuclear cells (PBMCs), taken before the fourth cycle of nivolumab. The source is a human donor with classical Hodgkin lymphoma. This chain links TRBV7-5 with TRBJ2-3; the D call in the table, TRBD2, was not verified against the DNA. TRBV7-5 is tagged as a pseudogene. CDR3 nucleotides: TGTGCCAGAAGCTTCAAGCGGGGCGTCTCAGATACGCAGTATTTT. This codes for CARSFKRGVSDTQYF.